In its sample, the clone carrying this T cell receptor beta chain was seen a few times. The V and J ends lost 5 bases and 0 bases, in that order; junction bases with no gene match: 3. The CDR3 runs 15 residues. CDR1 is SGHTA, CDR2 FQGTGA, per germline. TCRdb called the RT-PCR reads again in MiXCR, with one record for every CDR3 protein. This table has approximately 200,000 distinct CDR3 sequences, about 37% appearing once. These data originate in a study of patients and donors after allogeneic stem cell transplantation. The J gene is TRBJ1-1, the V gene TRBV7-3; 10 bases line up with TRBD1. The sample taken for sequencing was blood, either unsorted or a sorted T cell fraction (not recorded which). The receptor was derived from a human donor who was either an allogeneic HSCT recipient or a stem cell or donor lymphocyte infusion donor (not recorded which). It is not recorded whose cells these are; they may come from a transplant donor. CDR3 sequence: CASSGQGGMNTEAFF. DNA for the CDR3: TGTGCCAGCAGCGGACAGGGGGGTATGAACACTGAAGCTTTCTTT.